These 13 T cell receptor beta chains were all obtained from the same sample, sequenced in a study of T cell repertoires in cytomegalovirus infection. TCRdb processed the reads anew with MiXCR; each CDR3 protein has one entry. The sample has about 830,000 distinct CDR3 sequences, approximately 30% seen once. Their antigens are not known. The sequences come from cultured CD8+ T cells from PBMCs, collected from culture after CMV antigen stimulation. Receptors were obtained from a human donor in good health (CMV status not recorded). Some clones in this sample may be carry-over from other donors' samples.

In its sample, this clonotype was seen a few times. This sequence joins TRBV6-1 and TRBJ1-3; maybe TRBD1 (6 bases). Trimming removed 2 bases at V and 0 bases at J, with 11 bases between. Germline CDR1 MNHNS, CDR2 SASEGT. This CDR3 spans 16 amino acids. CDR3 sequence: CASSEPRGFSGNTIYF. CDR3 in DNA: TGTGCCAGCAGTGAACCAAGGGGGTTCTCTGGAAACACCATATATTTT.

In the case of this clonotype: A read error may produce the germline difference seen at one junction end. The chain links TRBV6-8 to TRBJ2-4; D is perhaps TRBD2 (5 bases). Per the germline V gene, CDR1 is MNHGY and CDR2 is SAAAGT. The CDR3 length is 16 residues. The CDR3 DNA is TGTGTCAGCAGTGAATACATCCGGAACCGAGGGAACATTCAGTACTTC. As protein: CVSSEYIRNRGNIQYF.

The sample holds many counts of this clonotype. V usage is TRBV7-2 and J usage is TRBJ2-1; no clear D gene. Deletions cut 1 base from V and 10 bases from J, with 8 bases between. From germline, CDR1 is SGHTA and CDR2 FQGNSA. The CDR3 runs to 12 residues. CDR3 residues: CASSLEFGEQFF. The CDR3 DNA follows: TGTGCCAGCAGCTTAGAGTTCGGGGAGCAGTTCTTC.

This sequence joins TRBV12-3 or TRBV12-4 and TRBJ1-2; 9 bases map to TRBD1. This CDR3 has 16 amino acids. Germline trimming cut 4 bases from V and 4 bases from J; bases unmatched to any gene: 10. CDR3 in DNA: TGTGCCAGCAGTTATAACAGGGGGCGGATTGGCTATGGCTACACCTTC. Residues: CASSYNRGRIGYGYTF.

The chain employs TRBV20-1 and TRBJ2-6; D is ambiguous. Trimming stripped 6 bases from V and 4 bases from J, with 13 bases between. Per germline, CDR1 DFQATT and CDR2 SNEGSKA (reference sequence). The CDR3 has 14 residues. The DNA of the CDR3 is TGCAGTGCGCCCTGGGCGCGCGGGGCCAACGTCCTGACTTTC. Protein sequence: CSAPWARGANVLTF.

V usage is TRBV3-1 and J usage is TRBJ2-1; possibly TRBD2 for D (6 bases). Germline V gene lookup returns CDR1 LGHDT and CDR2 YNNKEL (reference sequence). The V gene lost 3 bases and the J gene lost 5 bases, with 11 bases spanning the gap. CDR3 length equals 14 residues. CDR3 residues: CASSHNGGNNEQFF. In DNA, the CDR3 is TGTGCCAGCAGCCATAACGGGGGAAACAATGAGCAGTTCTTC.

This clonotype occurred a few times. CDR3 nucleotides: TGCGCCAGCAGCCAGTCGGCTAGCGGGGGGTCAGATACGCAGTATTTT. As protein: CASSQSASGGSDTQYF. V usage is TRBV4-1 and J usage is TRBJ2-3; 11 bases are shared with TRBD2. This CDR3 comprises 16 residues. J lost 4 bases, V lost 3 bases, and 6 bases had no gene match. Germline CDR1 reads MGHRA; CDR2 reads YSYEKL.

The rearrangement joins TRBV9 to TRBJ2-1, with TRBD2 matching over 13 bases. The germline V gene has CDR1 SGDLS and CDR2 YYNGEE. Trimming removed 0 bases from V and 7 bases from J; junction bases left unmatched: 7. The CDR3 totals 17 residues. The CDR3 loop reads CASSVDTSGGAGNEQFF. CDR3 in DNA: TGTGCCAGCAGCGTAGATACTAGCGGGGGGGCGGGGAATGAGCAGTTCTTC.

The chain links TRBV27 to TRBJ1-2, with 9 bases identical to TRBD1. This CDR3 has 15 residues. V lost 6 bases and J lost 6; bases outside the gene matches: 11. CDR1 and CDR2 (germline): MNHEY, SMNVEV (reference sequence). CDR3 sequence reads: CASSDPGQGGNGYTF. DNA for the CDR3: TGTGCCAGCAGCGACCCGGGACAGGGTGGTAATGGCTACACCTTC.

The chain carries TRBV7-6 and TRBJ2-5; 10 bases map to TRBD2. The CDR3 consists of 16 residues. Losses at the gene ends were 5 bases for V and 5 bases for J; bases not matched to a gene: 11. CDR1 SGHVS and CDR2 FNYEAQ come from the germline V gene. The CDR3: CASSHISAGGPETQYF. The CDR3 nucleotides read TGTGCCAGCAGCCATATTTCAGCGGGGGGGCCTGAGACCCAGTACTTC.

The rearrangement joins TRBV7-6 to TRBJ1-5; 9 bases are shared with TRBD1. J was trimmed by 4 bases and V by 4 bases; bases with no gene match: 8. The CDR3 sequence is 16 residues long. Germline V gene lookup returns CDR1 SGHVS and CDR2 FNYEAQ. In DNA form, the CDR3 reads TGTGCCAGCAGCTCCCGGGACAGGGACGGTAATCAGCCCCAGCATTTT. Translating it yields CASSSRDRDGNQPQHF.

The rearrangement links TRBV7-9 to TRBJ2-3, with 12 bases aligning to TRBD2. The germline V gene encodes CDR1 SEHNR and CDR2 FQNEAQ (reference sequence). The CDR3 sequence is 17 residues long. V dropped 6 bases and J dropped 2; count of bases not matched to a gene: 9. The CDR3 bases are TGTGCCAGCAGTCCTATGACTAGCGGGGGTGACACAGATACGCAGTATTTT. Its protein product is CASSPMTSGGDTDTQYF.

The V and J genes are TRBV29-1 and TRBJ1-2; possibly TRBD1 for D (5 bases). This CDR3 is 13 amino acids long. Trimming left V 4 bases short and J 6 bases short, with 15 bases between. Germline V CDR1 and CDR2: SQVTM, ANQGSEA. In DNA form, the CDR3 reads TGCAGCGTTGTTATGGAGGGGTACCATGGCTACACCTTC. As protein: CSVVMEGYHGYTF.